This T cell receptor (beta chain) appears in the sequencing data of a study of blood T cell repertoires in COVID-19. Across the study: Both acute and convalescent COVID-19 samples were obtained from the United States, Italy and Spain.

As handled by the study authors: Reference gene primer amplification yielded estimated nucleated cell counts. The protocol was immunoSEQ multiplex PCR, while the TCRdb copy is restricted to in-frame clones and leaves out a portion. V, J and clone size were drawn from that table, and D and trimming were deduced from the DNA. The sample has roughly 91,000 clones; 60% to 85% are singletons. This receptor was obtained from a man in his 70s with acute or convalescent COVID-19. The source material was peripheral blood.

CDR3 sequence reads: CATSATEWGLGELFF. In DNA form, the CDR3 reads TGTGCCACCAGTGCCACCGAGTGGGGGCTCGGGGAGCTGTTTTTT. The chain has TRBV24-1 and TRBJ2-2; D might be TRBD1 (6 bases). This CDR3 contains 15 residues. Looked up from germline, CDR1 is KGHDR and CDR2 is SFDVKD. The germline V and J ends were trimmed by 5 bases and 7 bases, with 16 bases remaining between them.